The 4 T cell receptor beta chains listed next were all sequenced from one sample in a study of tumor-infiltrating lymphocytes in primary liver carcinoma. Germline DNA was also extracted, with blood RNA taken from unsorted whole blood. The authors made TCR beta cDNA from about 500 ng total RNA with a constant-region primer. Amplification in three nested multiplex PCR rounds with slightly modified ARM-PCR gave rise to TCR beta libraries. TRBV1-TRBV30 forward and Cbeta reverse primers drove the first two roughly 9-cycle rounds. TCRdb used MiXCR to reprocess the multiplex PCR reads, holding one entry per CDR3 protein. The sample yields a few hundred thousand distinct CDR3 sequences, around three fifths seen once. The sequenced material came from peripheral blood. The receptors were gathered from a woman aged 30 to 39 with primary liver carcinoma and hepatitis B virus infection.

In regard to this clonotype: One end of the junction fails to match germline, which may point to a read error. The chain is built from TRBV29-1 and TRBJ2-1; TRBD1 might be the D (5 bases). There are 13 residues in the CDR3. Germline CDR1 reads SQVTM; CDR2 reads ANQGSEA. The CDR3 DNA reads as TGCAGCGTTGAAGGACAGTTTATCAATGAGGAGTTCTTC. This encodes CSVEGQFINEEFF.

A note on this clonotype: One base away lies a much larger clone, so this may be a sequencing read error. The rearrangement uses TRBV12-5 and TRBJ2-7, with D maybe TRBD1 (6 bases). The CDR3 has 13 amino acids. Deletions cut 4 bases from V and 3 bases from J, with 10 bases between. CDR1 is LGHNT, CDR2 FRNRAP, per germline. The DNA of the CDR3 is TGTGCTAGTGGTTCCGGGACATTCTACGAGCAGTACTTC. Amino acids: CASGSGTFYEQYF.

V is TRBV4-1 and J is TRBJ2-5; the D gene is possibly TRBD2 (5 bases). CDR1 and CDR2 from the germline V gene are MGHRA and YSYEKL. The CDR3 spans 15 residues. V shed 4 bases and J shed 2 bases, with 14 bases lying between them. Here the CDR3 reads CASSRYTGVQETQYF. In DNA form, the CDR3 reads TGCGCCAGCAGCCGATATACCGGGGTTCAAGAGACCCAGTACTTC.

The J gene is TRBJ2-7, the V gene TRBV29-1; D uncertain. The germline V gene encodes CDR1 SQVTM and CDR2 ANQGSEA. The V gene lost 5 bases and the J gene lost 6 bases, with 11 bases spanning the gap. The CDR3 length is 11 residues. The CDR3: CSVMGLSEQYF. The CDR3 DNA is TGCAGCGTTATGGGCTTGAGCGAGCAGTACTTC.